Included here is one T cell receptor (beta chain) sequence, with context. Its recognized antigen is unknown. No base quality values were provided; no much bigger clone lies one nucleotide off. Each collaborating institution followed its own protocols to collect whole blood in K2EDTA tubes. For TCRbeta analysis, collaborator samples were shipped as frozen whole blood, as isolated PBMCs, or as DNA extracted from either sample type. TCRbeta CDR3 regions were amplified from genomic DNA by means of the immunoSEQ Assay, a bias-controlled multiplex PCR. On the study's bioinformatics: Within the assay, amplification of reference gene primers was used to estimate how many nucleated cells each sample contained. To quantify the absolute abundance of each unique TCRbeta CDR3 rearrangement, sequence reads were collapsed and filtered. For each sample, productive Simpson clonality was calculated by taking the square root of Simpson's diversity index across productive rearrangements. TCRdb stores this immuneACCESS table with in-frame sequences only. Part of the clones is absent; in the studies checked, under half of the shortfall reflects unresolved V genes, and no reason is known for the rest. The DNA was the basis for D and trimming; V, J and clone size are from that table. For this sample the table gives around 130,000 clones, of which 70% to 90% were detected only once. Clones ranked in the top ten supply approximately 3.6% of the sample.

From V the trimming removes 3 bases and from J it removes 8 bases, while the gene matches leave 12 bases of the junction unaccounted for. The CDR3, cysteine through phenylalanine, is 16 amino acids long. Only the CDR3 portion is preserved as DNA: 48 bases, with reading frame beginning at the first base. CDR1 and CDR2 are drawn from the germline V gene: SNHLY, FYNNEI. These data are taken from a study of blood T cell repertoires in COVID-19 (dated by TCRdb to the early 2020s). Study-wide context: Samples from collaborators originated in the United States, Italy and Spain and spanned both the acute and convalescent phases of COVID-19. The dataset comprised deeply sampled blood TCRbeta repertoires from subjects exposed to, actively infected with, or recovered from COVID-19. The prospective study material was composed of cDNA or gDNA derived from T cells, B-cell-depleted T cells, or PBMCs. The samples were drawn from two sources: the first 160 participants of the ongoing ImmuneRACE study, and over 1,000 subjects contributed by 6 global collaborators. Where available, HLA class I and class II types were obtained from metadata supplied by the sample provider rather than from assay-based typing. The repertoires were released in a freely available public database meant as a resource for research on the immune response to SARS-CoV-2. Nearly every sample came with metadata listing a de-identified subject ID, COVID-19 status, age in years and sex. Overall results and qualifications from the work: Clinical and demographic metadata were provided uncurated, with the amount varying by source and participant.

The chain uses TRBV2 and TRBJ1-2; 10 middle bases align to TRBD1. Sequencing was done on a sample of peripheral blood. This TCR derives from a woman aged 60 to 75 with acute or convalescent COVID-19. The sequence in DNA is TGTGCCAGCAGTGAGGGGGTTGTGGGACAGGGGAAGGGCTACACCTTC. It encodes CASSEGVVGQGKGYTF.